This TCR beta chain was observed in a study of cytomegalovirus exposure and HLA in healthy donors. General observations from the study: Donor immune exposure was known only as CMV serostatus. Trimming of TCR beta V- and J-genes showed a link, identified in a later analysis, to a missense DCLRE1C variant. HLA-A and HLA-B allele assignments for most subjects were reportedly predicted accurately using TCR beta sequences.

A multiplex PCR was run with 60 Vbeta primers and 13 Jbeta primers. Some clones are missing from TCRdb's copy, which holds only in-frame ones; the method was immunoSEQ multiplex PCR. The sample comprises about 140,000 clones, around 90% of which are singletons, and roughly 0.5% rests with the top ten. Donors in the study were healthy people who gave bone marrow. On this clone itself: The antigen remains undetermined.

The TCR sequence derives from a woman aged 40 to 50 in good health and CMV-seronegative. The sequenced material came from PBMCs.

The CDR3: CASKQSGDFNEQFF. CDR3 DNA: TGCGCCAGCAAACAGAGCGGGGACTTCAATGAGCAGTTCTTC. J is TRBJ2-1 and V is TRBV5-1, with TRBD2 matching 7 bases. V was clipped by 6 bases and J by 6 bases; unmatched bases: 9. The germline V gene has CDR1 SGHRS and CDR2 YFSETQ. The length of the CDR3 is 14 residues.